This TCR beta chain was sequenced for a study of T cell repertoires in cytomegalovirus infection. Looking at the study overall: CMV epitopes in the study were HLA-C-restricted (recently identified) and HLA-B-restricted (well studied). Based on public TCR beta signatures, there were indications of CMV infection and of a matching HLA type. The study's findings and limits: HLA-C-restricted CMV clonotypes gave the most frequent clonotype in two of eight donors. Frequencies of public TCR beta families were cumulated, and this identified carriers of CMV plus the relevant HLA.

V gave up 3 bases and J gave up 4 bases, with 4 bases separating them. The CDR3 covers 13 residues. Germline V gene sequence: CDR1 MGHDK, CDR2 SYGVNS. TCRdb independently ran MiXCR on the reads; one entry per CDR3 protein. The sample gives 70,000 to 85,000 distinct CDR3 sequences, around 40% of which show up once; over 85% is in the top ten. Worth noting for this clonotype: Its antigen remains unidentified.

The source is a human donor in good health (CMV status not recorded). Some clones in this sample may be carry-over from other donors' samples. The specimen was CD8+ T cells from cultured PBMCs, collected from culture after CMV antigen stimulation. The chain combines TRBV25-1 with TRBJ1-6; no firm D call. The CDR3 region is CASSDPYNSPLHF. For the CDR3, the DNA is TGTGCCAGCAGTGACCCGTATAATTCACCCCTCCACTTT.